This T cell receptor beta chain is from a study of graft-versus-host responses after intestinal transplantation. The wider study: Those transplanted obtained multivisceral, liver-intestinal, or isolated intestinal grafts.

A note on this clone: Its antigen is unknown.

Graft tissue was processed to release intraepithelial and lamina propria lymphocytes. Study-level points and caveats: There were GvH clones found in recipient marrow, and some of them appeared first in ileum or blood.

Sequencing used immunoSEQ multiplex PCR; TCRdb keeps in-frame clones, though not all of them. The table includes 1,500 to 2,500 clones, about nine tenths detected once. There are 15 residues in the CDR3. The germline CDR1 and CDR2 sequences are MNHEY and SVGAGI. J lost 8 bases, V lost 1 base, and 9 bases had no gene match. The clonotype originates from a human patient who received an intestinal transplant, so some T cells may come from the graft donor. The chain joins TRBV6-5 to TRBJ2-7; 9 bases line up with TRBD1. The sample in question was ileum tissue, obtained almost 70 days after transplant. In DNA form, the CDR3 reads TGTGCCAGCAGTTACTTCCCGGGACAGGGAACTCAGCAGTACTTC. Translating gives CASSYFPGQGTQQYF.